This T cell receptor (beta chain) was sequenced in a study of T cell responses to AZD1222 COVID-19 vaccine. Sequencing used immunoSEQ multiplex PCR; TCRdb keeps in-frame clones, though not all of them. Of about 90,000 clones in the sample, approximately 89% are singletons; the top ten hold 5.2%. CDR3 length: 11 amino acids. Trimming stripped 8 bases from V and 11 bases from J, with 15 bases between. Germline V lookup: CDR1 LNHDA, CDR2 SQIVND (reference sequence). This chain links TRBV19 with TRBJ1-1; D may be TRBD1 (5 bases). This clonotype was sampled from an adult in good health. This specimen consisted of peripheral blood, obtained on day 0 of MenACWY control vaccination. The CDR3 DNA reads as TGTGCCAGTGTTTCGCAGGGAATGGCTTTCTTT. Its protein is CASVSQGMAFF.